This T cell receptor beta chain was obtained from a study of blood T cells in healthy people across ages. CDR1 is SEHNR and CDR2 is FQNEAQ in the germline V gene (reference sequence). The CDR3 spans 14 residues. The V and J ends lost 5 bases and 5 bases, in that order; junction bases with no gene match: 7. Then a second PCR, running roughly 6 to 11 cycles, was carried out with a sample-barcoded 5' primer and a J-beta primer mix. Each CDR3 protein is one row after TCRdb ran MiXCR on the 5' RACE reads. The table lists about 730,000 distinct CDR3 sequences, 35% to 45% of them singletons. This rearrangement joins TRBV7-9 to TRBJ1-2; 8 nucleotides agree with TRBD1. Material: blood. The receptor was isolated from a woman between 55 and 75 years old in good health. CDR3 sequence: CASSHPGTGYGYTF. The CDR3 DNA follows: TGTGCCAGCAGCCACCCCGGGACAGGTTATGGCTACACCTTC.